The entry below gives a single TCR beta chain sequence along with its context. Participant age was roughly 18 to 95 years, and participants resided in fewer than 30 US areas. Resolution of symptoms, clearance, or two negative PCRs was present in recovered Cohort 3 donors. These data are taken from a study of blood T cell repertoires in COVID-19. About the study: Samples of COVID-19 (acute and convalescent) were obtained from the United States, Italy and Spain.

Method: immunoSEQ multiplex PCR; TCRdb's copy keeps in-frame clones and lacks some. The sample carries 300,000 to 450,000 clones, roughly 86% recorded once. The TCR sequence derives from a man aged 25 to 40 who had recovered from COVID-19. Sequencing was carried out using PBMCs or T cells enriched from blood (not recorded which).

CDR3 sequence reads: CASGQGANSPLHF. The CDR3 nucleotides read TGTGCTAGTGGCCAGGGGGCGAATTCACCCCTCCACTTT. The chain links TRBV12-5 to TRBJ1-6; TRBD1 matches 8 bases. The CDR3 spans 13 residues. V shed 6 bases, J shed 7 bases, and the junction held 2 bases outside the gene matches. From germline, CDR1 is LGHNT and CDR2 FRNRAP.